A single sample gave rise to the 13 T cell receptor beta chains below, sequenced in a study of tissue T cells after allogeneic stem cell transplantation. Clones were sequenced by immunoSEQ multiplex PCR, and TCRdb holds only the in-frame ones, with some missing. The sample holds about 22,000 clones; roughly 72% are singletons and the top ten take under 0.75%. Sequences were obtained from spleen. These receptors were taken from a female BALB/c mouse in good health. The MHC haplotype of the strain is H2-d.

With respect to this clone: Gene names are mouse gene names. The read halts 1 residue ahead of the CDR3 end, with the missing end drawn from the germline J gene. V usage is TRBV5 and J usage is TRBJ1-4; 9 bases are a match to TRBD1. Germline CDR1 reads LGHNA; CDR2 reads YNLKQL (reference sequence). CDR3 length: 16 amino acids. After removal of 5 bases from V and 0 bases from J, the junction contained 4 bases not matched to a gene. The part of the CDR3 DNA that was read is TGTGCCAGCAGCACAGGGGGCGGAATTTCCAACGAAAGATTATTT. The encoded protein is CASSTGGGISNERLF. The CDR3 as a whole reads CASSTGGGISNERLFF.

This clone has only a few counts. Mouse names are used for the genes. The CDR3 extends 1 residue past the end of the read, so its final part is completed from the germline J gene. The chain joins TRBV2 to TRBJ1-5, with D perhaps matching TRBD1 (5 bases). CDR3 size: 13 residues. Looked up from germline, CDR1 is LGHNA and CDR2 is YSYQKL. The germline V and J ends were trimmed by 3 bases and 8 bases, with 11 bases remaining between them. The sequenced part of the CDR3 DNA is TGTGCCAGCAGCCAGGGGGAGGGGAAGGCTCCGCTT. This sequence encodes CASSQGEGKAPL. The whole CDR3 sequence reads CASSQGEGKAPLF.

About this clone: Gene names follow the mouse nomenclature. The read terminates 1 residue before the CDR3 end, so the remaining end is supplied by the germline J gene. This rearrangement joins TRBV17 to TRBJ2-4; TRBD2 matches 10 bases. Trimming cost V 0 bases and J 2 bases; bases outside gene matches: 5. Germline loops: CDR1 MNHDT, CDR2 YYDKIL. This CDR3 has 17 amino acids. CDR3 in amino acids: CASSRDLGGRDQNTLYF. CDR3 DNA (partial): TGTGCTAGCAGTAGAGATCTGGGGGGGCGGGATCAAAACACCTTGTAC.

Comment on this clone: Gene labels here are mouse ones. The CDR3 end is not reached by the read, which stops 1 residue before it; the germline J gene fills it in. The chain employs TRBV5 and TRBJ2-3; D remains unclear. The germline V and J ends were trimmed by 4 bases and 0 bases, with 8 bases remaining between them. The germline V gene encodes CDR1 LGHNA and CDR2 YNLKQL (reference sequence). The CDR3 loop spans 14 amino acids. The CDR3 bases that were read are TGTGCCAGCAGCCCCGGATCTAGTGCAGAAACGCTGTAT. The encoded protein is CASSPGSSAETLY. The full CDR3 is CASSPGSSAETLYF.

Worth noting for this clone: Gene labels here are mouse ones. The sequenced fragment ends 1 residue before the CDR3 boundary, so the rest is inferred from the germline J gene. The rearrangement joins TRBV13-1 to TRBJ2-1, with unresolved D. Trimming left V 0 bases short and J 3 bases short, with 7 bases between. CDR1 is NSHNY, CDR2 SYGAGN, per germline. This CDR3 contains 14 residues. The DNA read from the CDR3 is TGTGCCAGCAGTGATGAAGGGCCCTATGCTGAGCAGTTC. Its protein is CASSDEGPYAEQF. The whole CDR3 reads CASSDEGPYAEQFF.

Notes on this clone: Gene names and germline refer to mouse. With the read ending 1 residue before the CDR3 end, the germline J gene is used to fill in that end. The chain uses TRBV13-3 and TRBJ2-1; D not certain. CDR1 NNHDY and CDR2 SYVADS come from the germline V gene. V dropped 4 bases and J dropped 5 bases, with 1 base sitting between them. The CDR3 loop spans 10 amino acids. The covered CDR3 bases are TGTGCCAGCAGTAATGCTGAGCAGTTC. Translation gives CASSNAEQF. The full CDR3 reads CASSNAEQFF.

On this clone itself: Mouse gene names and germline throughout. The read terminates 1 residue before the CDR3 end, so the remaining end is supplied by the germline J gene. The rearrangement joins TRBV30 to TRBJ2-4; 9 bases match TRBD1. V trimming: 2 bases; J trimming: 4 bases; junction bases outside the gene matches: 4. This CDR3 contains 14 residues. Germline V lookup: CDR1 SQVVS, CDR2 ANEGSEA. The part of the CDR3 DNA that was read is TGTAGTTCTAGACTCGGGACAGGGAAAAACACCTTGTAC. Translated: CSSRLGTGKNTLY. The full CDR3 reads CSSRLGTGKNTLYF.

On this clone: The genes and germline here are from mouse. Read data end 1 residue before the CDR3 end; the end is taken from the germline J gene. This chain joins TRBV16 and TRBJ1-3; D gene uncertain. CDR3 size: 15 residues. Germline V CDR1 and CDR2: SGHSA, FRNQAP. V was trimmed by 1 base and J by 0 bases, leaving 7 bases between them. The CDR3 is CASSLVPNSGNTLYF. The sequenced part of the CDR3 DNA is TGTGCAAGCAGCTTAGTGCCAAATTCTGGAAATACGCTCTAT.

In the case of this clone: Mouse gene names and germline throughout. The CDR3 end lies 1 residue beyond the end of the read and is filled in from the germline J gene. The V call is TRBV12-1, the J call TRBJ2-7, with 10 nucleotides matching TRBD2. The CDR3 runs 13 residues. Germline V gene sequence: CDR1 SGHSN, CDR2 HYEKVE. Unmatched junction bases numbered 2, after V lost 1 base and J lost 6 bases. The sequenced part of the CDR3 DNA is TGTGCCAGCTCTCTGACTGGGGGGTGTGAACAGTAC. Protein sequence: CASSLTGGCEQY. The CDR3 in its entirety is CASSLTGGCEQYF.

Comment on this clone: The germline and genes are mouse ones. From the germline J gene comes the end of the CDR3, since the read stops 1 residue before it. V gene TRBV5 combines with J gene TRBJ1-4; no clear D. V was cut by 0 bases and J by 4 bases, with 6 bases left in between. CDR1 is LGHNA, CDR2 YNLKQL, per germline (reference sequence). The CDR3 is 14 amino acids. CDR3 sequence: CASSQEGSNERLFF. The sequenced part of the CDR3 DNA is TGTGCCAGCAGCCAAGAAGGCAGCAACGAAAGATTATTT.

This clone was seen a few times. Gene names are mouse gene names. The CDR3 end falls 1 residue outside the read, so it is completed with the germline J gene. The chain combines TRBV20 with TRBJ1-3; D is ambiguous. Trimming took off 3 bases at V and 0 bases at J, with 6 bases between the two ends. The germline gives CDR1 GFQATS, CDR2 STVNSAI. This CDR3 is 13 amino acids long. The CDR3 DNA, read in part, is TGTGGTGCTAGACACAATTCTGGAAATACGCTCTAT. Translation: CGARHNSGNTLY. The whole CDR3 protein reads CGARHNSGNTLYF.

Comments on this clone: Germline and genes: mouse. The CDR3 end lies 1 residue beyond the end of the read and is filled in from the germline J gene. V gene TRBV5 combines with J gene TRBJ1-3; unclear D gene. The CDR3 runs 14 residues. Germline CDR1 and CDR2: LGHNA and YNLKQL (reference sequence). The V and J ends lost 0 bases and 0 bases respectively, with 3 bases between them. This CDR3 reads CASSQEGSGNTLYF. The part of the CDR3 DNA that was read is TGTGCCAGCAGCCAAGAGGGTTCTGGAAATACGCTCTAT.

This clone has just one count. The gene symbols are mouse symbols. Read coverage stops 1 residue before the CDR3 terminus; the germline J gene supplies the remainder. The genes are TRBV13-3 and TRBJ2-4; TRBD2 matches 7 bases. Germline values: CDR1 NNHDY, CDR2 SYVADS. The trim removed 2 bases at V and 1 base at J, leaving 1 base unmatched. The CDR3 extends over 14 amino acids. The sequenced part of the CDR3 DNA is TGTGCCAGCAGTGAAGGACTGGGTCAAAACACCTTGTAC. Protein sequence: CASSEGLGQNTLY. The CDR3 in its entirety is CASSEGLGQNTLYF.